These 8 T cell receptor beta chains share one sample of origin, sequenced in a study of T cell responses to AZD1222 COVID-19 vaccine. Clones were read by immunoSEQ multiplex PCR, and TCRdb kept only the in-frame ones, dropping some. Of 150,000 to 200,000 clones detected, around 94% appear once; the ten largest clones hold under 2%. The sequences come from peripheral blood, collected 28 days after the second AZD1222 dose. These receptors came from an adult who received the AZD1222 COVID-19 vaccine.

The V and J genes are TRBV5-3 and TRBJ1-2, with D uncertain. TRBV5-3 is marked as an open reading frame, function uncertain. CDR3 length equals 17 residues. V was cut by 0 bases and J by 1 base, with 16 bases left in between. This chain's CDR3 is CARSLGIWVSLNYGYTF. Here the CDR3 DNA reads TGTGCCAGAAGCTTGGGTATTTGGGTCAGCCTTAACTATGGCTACACCTTC.

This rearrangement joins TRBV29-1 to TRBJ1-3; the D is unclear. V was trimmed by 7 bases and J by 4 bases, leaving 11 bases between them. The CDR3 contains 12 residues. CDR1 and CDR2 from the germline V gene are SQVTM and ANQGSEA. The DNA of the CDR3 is TGCAGCGCATATGGAGACGGAAACACCATATATTTT. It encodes CSAYGDGNTIYF. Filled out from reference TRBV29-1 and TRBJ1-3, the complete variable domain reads SAVISQKPSRDICQRGTSLTIQCQVDSQVTMMFWYRQQPGQSLTLIATANQGSEATYESGFVIDKFPISRPNLTFSTLTVSNMSPEDSSIYLCSAYGDGNTIYFGEGSWLTVV.

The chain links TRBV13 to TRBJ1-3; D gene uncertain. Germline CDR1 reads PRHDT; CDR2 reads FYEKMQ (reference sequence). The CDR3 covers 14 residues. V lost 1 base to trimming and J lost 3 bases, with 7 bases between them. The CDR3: CASSLVLVGNTIYF. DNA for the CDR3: TGTGCCAGCAGCTTAGTATTGGTTGGAAACACCATATATTTT.

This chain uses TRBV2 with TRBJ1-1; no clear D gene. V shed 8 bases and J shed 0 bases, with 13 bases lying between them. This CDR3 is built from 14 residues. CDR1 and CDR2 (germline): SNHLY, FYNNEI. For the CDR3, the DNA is TGTGCCAGCCTCTCCGGCAGCATGAACACTGAAGCTTTCTTT. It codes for CASLSGSMNTEAFF. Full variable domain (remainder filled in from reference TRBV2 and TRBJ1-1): EPEVTQTPSHQVTQMGQEVILRCVPISNHLYFYWYRQILGQKVEFLVSFYNNEISEKSEIFDDQFSVERPDGSNFTLKIRSTKLEDSAMYFCASLSGSMNTEAFFGQGTRLTVV.

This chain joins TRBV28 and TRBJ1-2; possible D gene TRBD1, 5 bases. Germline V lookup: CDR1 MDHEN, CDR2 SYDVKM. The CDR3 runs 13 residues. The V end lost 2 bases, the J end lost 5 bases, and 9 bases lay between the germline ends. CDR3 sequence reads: CASSLGTVYGYTF. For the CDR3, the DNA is TGTGCCAGCAGTTTAGGGACGGTATATGGCTACACCTTC.

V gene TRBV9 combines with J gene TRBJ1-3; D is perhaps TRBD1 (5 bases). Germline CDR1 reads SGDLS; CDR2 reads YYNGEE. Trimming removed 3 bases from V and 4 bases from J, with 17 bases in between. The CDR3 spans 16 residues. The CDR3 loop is CASSARQLLAGNTIYF. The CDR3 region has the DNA TGTGCCAGCAGCGCGAGACAGCTTTTAGCGGGAAACACCATATATTTT.

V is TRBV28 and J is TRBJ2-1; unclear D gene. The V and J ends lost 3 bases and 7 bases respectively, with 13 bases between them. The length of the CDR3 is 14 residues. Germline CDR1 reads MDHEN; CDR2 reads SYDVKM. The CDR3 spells CASSFSPLENEQFF. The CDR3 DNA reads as TGTGCCAGCAGTTTCTCTCCACTCGAAAATGAGCAGTTCTTC.

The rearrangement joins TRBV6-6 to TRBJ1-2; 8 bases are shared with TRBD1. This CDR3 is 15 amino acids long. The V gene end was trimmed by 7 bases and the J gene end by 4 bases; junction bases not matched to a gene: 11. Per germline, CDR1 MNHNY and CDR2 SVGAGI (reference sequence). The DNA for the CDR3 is TGTGCCAGCACCTTTCCGACCGGGACAGGCTATGGCTACACCTTC. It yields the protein CASTFPTGTGYGYTF.